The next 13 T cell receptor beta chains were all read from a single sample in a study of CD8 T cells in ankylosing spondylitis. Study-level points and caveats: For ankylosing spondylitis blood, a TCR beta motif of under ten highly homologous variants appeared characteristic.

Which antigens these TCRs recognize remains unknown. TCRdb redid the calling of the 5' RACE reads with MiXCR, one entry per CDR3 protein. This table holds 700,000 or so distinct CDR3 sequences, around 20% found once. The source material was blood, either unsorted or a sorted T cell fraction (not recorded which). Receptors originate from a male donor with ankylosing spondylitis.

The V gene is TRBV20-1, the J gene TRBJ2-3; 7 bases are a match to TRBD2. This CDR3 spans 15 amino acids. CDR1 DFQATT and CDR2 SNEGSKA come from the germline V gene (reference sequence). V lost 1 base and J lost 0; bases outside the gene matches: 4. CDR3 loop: CSARGLAPSTDTQYF. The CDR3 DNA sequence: TGCAGTGCTAGAGGACTAGCCCCGAGCACAGATACGCAGTATTTT.

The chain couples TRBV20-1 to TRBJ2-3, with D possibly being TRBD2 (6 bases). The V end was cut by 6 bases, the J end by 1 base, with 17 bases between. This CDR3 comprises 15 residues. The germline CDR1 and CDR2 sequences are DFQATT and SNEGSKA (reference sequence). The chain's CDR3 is CSATRTGVGTDTQYF. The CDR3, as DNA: TGCAGTGCGACCCGCACGGGAGTCGGCACAGATACGCAGTATTTT.

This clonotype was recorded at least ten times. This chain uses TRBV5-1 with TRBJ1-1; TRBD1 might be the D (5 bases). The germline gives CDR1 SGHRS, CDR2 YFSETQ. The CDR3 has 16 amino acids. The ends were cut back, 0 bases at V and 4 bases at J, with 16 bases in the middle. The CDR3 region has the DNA TGCGCCAGCAGCTTGGAGTCTGTGGGGCGGGGCACTGAAGCTTTCTTT. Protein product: CASSLESVGRGTEAFF.

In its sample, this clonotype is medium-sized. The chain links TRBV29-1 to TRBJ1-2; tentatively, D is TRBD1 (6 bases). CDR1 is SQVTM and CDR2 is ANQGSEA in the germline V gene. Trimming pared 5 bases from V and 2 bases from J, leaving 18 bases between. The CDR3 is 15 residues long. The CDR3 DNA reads TGCAGCGTTCCCGAAACCTCAGACAGGAACTATGGCTACACCTTC. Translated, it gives CSVPETSDRNYGYTF.

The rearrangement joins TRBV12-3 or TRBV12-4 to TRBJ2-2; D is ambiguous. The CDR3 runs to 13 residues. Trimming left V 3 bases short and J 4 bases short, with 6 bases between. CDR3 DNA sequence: TGTGCCAGCAGTTTTCGGCTCACCGGGGAGCTGTTTTTT. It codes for CASSFRLTGELFF.

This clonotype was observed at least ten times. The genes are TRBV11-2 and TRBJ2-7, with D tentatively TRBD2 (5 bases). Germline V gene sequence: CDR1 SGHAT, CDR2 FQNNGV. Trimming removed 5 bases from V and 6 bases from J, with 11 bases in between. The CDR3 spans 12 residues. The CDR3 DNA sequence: TGTGCCAGCAGCCGCCTTGCGGGCGAGCAGTACTTC. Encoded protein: CASSRLAGEQYF. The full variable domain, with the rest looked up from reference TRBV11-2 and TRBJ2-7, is EAGVAQSPRYKIIEKRQSVAFWCNPISGHATLYWYQQILGQGPKLLIQFQNNGVVDDSQLPKDRFSAERLKGVDSTLKIQPAKLEDSAVYLCASSRLAGEQYFGPGTRLTVT.

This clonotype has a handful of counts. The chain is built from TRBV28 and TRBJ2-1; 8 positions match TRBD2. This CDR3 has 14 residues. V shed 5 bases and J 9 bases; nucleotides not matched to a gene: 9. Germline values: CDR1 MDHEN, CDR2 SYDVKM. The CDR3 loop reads CASSPLAASVEQFF. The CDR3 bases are TGTGCCAGCAGTCCACTAGCGGCCTCGGTTGAGCAGTTCTTC.

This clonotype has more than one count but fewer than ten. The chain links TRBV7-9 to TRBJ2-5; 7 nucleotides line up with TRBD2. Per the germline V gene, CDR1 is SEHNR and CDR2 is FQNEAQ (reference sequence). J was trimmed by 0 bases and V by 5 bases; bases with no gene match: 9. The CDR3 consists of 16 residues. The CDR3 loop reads CASSPQRGWYQETQYF. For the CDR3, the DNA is TGTGCCAGCAGCCCTCAGCGGGGATGGTACCAAGAGACCCAGTACTTC.

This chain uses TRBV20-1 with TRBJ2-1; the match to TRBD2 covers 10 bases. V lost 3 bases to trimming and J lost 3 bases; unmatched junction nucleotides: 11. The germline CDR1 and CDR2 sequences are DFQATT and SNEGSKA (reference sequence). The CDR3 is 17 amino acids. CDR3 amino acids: CSARPKGLAALYNEQFF. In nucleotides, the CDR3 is TGCAGTGCTAGGCCTAAAGGACTAGCGGCCCTCTACAATGAGCAGTTCTTC.

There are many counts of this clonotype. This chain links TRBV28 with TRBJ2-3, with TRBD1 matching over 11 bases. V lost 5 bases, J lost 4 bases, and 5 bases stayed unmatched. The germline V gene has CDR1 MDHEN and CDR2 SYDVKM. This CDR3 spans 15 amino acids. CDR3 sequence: CASSPRTGGADTQYF. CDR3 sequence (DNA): TGTGCCAGCAGTCCCAGGACAGGGGGCGCAGATACGCAGTATTTT.

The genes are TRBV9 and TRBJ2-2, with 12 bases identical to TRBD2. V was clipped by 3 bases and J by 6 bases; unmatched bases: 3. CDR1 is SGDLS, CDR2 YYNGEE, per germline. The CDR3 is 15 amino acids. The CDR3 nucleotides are TGTGCCAGCAGCGGGACTAGCGGGGCTTCCGGGGAGCTGTTTTTT. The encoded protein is CASSGTSGASGELFF.

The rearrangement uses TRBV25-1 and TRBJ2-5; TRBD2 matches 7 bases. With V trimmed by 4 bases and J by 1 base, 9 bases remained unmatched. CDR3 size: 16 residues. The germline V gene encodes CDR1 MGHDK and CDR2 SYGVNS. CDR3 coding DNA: TGTGCCAGCAGTGCGGCGGGGGAAATCTCCCAAGAGACCCAGTACTTC. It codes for CASSAAGEISQETQYF. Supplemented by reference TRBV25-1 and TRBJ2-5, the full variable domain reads EADIYQTPRYLVIGTGKKITLECSQTMGHDKMYWYQQDPGMELHLIHYSYGVNSTEKGDLSSESTVSRIRTEHFPLTLESARPSHTSQYLCASSAAGEISQETQYFGPGTRLLVL.

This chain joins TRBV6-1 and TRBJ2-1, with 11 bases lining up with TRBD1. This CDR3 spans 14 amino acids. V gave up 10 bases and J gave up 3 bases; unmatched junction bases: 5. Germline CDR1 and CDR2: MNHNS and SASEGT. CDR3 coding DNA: TGTGCCACCCAGGACAGGGGGCACTACAATGAGCAGTTCTTC. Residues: CATQDRGHYNEQFF.